This TCR beta chain was identified during a study of shared clonotypes between healthy human individuals. Only in-frame clones appear in the TCRdb table, and some are missing; sequencing was by immunoSEQ multiplex PCR. The profile shows a few million clones, approximately 93% of them singletons. The ends were cut back, 3 bases at V and 1 base at J, with 10 bases in the middle. The germline CDR1 and CDR2 sequences are SGHNT and YYREEE (reference sequence). The CDR3 runs to 14 residues. This TCR was recovered from a man younger than 35 in good health. Some clones in this sample may be carry-over from other donors' samples. Sequencing was carried out using naive CD4+ T cells from PBMCs. Subset given: CD45RA+ positively selected. This chain joins TRBV5-4 and TRBJ2-5, with D perhaps matching TRBD1 or TRBD2 (5 bases each). The CDR3 DNA reads TGTGCCAGCAGCTCGGGACGGACCCAAGAGACCCAGTACTTC. The encoded protein is CASSSGRTQETQYF.